The rows below give T cell receptor beta chains drawn from one sample of a study of identical twins. TCRdb reprocessed the 5' RACE reads via MiXCR and lists one record per CDR3 protein. The table shows over 200,000 distinct CDR3 sequences, with 6% to 7% occurring only once. The sample was also linked to a second study, of T cells expressing NK-cell markers.

Sample: CD8+ T cells sorted from blood. These receptors were obtained from a woman younger than 30 in good health. Each CDR3 is given with its conserved first and last residue. The order of the fields is clone size, J gene, D gene, V gene, CDR3 DNA, CDR3 protein. A D gene is named only where the DNA matches it firmly. Clone size is given for some rows only: seen once, a few or many times, or a class if the clone is expanded.

-,TRBJ1-1,-,TRBV5-5,TGTGCCAGCGGAGCCTCTCTACATAAACCTGAAGCTTTCTTT,CASGASLHKPEAFF
few,TRBJ2-3,-,TRBV14,TGTGCCAGCAGCCAAAACTACGATACGCAGTATTTT,CASSQNYDTQYF
few,TRBJ2-1,-,TRBV11-2,TGTGCCAGCAGCGGGCTTTCGAATGAGCAGTTCTTC,CASSGLSNEQFF
-,TRBJ1-1,-,TRBV12-3/TRBV12-4,TGTGCCAGCAGTTTAGCCGGGCATTCCACTGAAGCTTTCTTT,CASSLAGHSTEAFF
few,TRBJ1-2,-,TRBV7-8,TGTGCCAGCAGCTTAGCGCGGAGCTATGGCTACACCTTC,CASSLARSYGYTF
many,TRBJ2-7,-,TRBV12-3/TRBV12-4,TGTGCCAGCAGTTTCGGGGGGCGCATAGCCTACGAGCAGTACTTC,CASSFGGRIAYEQYF
-,TRBJ2-1,-,TRBV4-2,TGTGCCAGCAGTCACGAGGAGAGTTGGAATGAGCAGTTCTTC,CASSHEESWNEQFF
-,TRBJ2-2,TRBD2,TRBV7-9,TGTGCCAGCAGCTCCATAGCGGGGGGCCCGAACACCGGGGAGCTGTTTTTT,CASSSIAGGPNTGELFF
many,TRBJ1-2,-,TRBV29-1,TGCAGCGTTGAAGGGGACATATCCTATGGCTACACCTTC,CSVEGDISYGYTF
-,TRBJ1-2,-,TRBV25-1,TGTGCCAGCAGTGAGTCAGGCCTGGGGGATGGCTACACCTTC,CASSESGLGDGYTF
-,TRBJ1-1,-,TRBV12-3/TRBV12-4,TGTGCCAGCAGTTTTGCAGGTACCACTGAAGCTTTCTTT,CASSFAGTTEAFF
many,TRBJ2-7,TRBD2,TRBV5-1,TGCGCCAGCAGAAGGTCGGGGGGGTCTAACGAGCAGTACTTC,CASRRSGGSNEQYF
-,TRBJ2-7,TRBD2,TRBV29-1,TGCAGCGTTGAGTCAGGACTAGCGGGAGTGGAGCAGTACTTC,CSVESGLAGVEQYF
many,TRBJ2-1,TRBD2,TRBV12-3/TRBV12-4,TGTGCCAGCAGTTTCGGCGGGAGCCCCCACAATGAGCAGTTCTTC,CASSFGGSPHNEQFF
many,TRBJ1-2,TRBD1,TRBV5-1,TGCGCCAGCAGCTTGGGTTTCGGGACAGTATCTATCTATGGCTACACCTTC,CASSLGFGTVSIYGYTF